This T cell receptor (beta chain) was observed in a study of tumor-infiltrating lymphocytes in primary liver carcinoma. Background on the study: Surgical resection was the treatment these patients received for primary liver carcinoma. Samples returned roughly 3.5 to 8 million productive TCRbeta reads each. Read depth did not differ significantly between tissue types.

Unsorted whole blood served as the source of blood RNA, and germline DNA was extracted as well. About 3.7 milliliters of peripheral blood were drawn presurgically. The input was around 0.5 ug total RNA; TCR beta cDNA was made from it with a constant-region primer. The TCR beta library was amplified through three nested multiplex PCR rounds in a modified ARM-PCR procedure. Forward primers for TRBV1-TRBV30 and a C-beta reverse primer served the first two PCR rounds, at roughly 10 cycles each. TCRdb ran MiXCR on the multiplex PCR reads and lists one entry per CDR3 protein. In the table there are about 310,000 distinct CDR3 sequences, over 55% of which are singletons. Study-wide results and limits: It was in tumors, not blood, that the top-250-clone fraction was significantly higher (p = 0.039).

As to this clonotype: The antigen remains undetermined. A much larger clone differs from this one at a single base, so this may be a read error.

Germline assignment: CDR1 LGHNA and CDR2 YNFKEQ. The CDR3 covers 14 residues. The specimen sequenced was peripheral blood. The sequence was collected from a man aged 35 to 55 with primary liver carcinoma and hepatitis B virus infection. This chain joins TRBV4-2 and TRBJ2-7, with D perhaps TRBD1 (6 bases). CDR3 coding DNA: TGTGCCAGCAGCAAAGATAACAGGGAATACGAGCAGTACTTC. This encodes CASSKDNREYEQYF.